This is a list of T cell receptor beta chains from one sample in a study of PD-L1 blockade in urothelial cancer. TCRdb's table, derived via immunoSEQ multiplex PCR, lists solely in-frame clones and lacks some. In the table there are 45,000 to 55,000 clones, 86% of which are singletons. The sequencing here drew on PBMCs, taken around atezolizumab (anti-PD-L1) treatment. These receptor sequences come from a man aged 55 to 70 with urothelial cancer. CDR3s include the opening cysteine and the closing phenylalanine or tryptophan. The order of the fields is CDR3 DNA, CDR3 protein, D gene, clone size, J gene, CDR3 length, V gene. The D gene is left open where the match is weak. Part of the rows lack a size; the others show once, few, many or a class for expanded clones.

CDR3nt: TGTGCCAGCAGCTTAGGGGGACAGGGAGACACCGGGGAGCTGTTTTTT; CDR3aa: CASSLGGQGDTGELFF; d_gene: TRBD1; abundance: NA; j_gene: TRBJ2-2; len: 16; v_gene: TRBV7-9
CDR3nt: TGTGCCAGCAAAGGGACAGGCGGCCCGAATTCACCCCTCCACTTT; CDR3aa: CASKGTGGPNSPLHF; d_gene: TRBD1; abundance: NA; j_gene: TRBJ1-6; len: 15; v_gene: TRBV25-1
CDR3nt: TGTGCCAGCAGTCTGGGACTAGCGAGGGAGACCCAGTACTTC; CDR3aa: CASSLGLARETQYF; d_gene: TRBD2; abundance: NA; j_gene: TRBJ2-5; len: 14; v_gene: TRBV2
CDR3nt: TGTGCCAGCAGCCAAGAAGGGACAGGGGGCCGCGAAGCTTTCTTT; CDR3aa: CASSQEGTGGREAFF; d_gene: TRBD1; abundance: NA; j_gene: TRBJ1-1; len: 15; v_gene: TRBV4-2
CDR3nt: TGTGCCAGCAGTGAATTGGGGCAGTCGAATGAAAAACTGTTTTTT; CDR3aa: CASSELGQSNEKLFF; d_gene: NA; abundance: NA; j_gene: TRBJ1-4; len: 15; v_gene: TRBV6-1
CDR3nt: TGTGCCAGCAGCGCCTCTCCGACTAGCACAGATACGCAGTATTTT; CDR3aa: CASSASPTSTDTQYF; d_gene: NA; abundance: NA; j_gene: TRBJ2-3; len: 15; v_gene: TRBV9
CDR3nt: TGTGCCAGTAGACAGATTCTATATAGCAATCAGCCCCAGCATTTT; CDR3aa: CASRQILYSNQPQHF; d_gene: NA; abundance: NA; j_gene: TRBJ1-5; len: 15; v_gene: TRBV19
CDR3nt: TGTGCCAGCAGTCCAGGAGGCCTTTTGGGCTACGAGCAGTACTTC; CDR3aa: CASSPGGLLGYEQYF; d_gene: NA; abundance: NA; j_gene: TRBJ2-7; len: 15; v_gene: TRBV6-5
CDR3nt: TGCGCCAGCAGCCATAATCAGGCCTCCAATTACGAGCAGTACTTC; CDR3aa: CASSHNQASNYEQYF; d_gene: NA; abundance: NA; j_gene: TRBJ2-7; len: 15; v_gene: TRBV4-1
CDR3nt: TGTGCCATCAGCGAAGGACTAGCGGGTAAAACTAGCACAGATACGCAGTATTTT; CDR3aa: CAISEGLAGKTSTDTQYF; d_gene: TRBD2; abundance: NA; j_gene: TRBJ2-3; len: 18; v_gene: TRBV10-3
CDR3nt: TGTGCCAGCAGCTTCGGCCGGGACTATCGGGAGACCCAGTACTTC; CDR3aa: CASSFGRDYRETQYF; d_gene: TRBD2; abundance: NA; j_gene: TRBJ2-5; len: 15; v_gene: TRBV13
CDR3nt: TGTGCCAGCTCAGAACCGGGACTAGCGGGCACAGATACGCAGTATTTT; CDR3aa: CASSEPGLAGTDTQYF; d_gene: TRBD2; abundance: NA; j_gene: TRBJ2-3; len: 16; v_gene: TRBV18
CDR3nt: TGTGCCAGCAGCCAAGATCGGGCCTACGAGCAGTACTTC; CDR3aa: CASSQDRAYEQYF; d_gene: NA; abundance: few; j_gene: TRBJ2-7; len: 13; v_gene: TRBV4-2
CDR3nt: TGTGCCAGCTCCTTTTCGACAGTTAAAGAGACCCAGTACTTC; CDR3aa: CASSFSTVKETQYF; d_gene: NA; abundance: NA; j_gene: TRBJ2-5; len: 14; v_gene: TRBV18
CDR3nt: TGCGCCAGCAGCCAAGGGGACAGTTCCTACAATGAGCAGTTCTTC; CDR3aa: CASSQGDSSYNEQFF; d_gene: TRBD1; abundance: NA; j_gene: TRBJ2-1; len: 15; v_gene: TRBV4-1
CDR3nt: TGTGCCAGCAGCACATCAGGGCTTCAGCCCCAGCATTTT; CDR3aa: CASSTSGLQPQHF; d_gene: NA; abundance: NA; j_gene: TRBJ1-5; len: 13; v_gene: TRBV7-9
CDR3nt: TGTGCCAGCAGCAGGTCGACAGGGCGGTGGGCAGATACGCAGTATTTT; CDR3aa: CASSRSTGRWADTQYF; d_gene: TRBD1; abundance: NA; j_gene: TRBJ2-3; len: 16; v_gene: TRBV13
CDR3nt: TGCGCCAGCAGCGTGCACCCCGGGACAGTGAATGAGCAGTTCTTC; CDR3aa: CASSVHPGTVNEQFF; d_gene: TRBD1; abundance: NA; j_gene: TRBJ2-1; len: 15; v_gene: TRBV4-1
CDR3nt: TGTGCCTGGGGCCGGACAGGGATAACTCATTCACCCCTCCACTTT; CDR3aa: CAWGRTGITHSPLHF; d_gene: TRBD1; abundance: few; j_gene: TRBJ1-6; len: 15; v_gene: TRBV30
CDR3nt: TGTGCCAGCAGCTTAGATTTCCCGGGGGGCGCTAGGGCCAATCAGCCCCAGCATTTT; CDR3aa: CASSLDFPGGARANQPQHF; d_gene: NA; abundance: NA; j_gene: TRBJ1-5; len: 19; v_gene: TRBV7-4
CDR3nt: TGTGCCAGCAGTGAGTTTTATAGGGACAGTTTCTACGAGCAGTACTTC; CDR3aa: CASSEFYRDSFYEQYF; d_gene: TRBD1; abundance: NA; j_gene: TRBJ2-7; len: 16; v_gene: TRBV2
CDR3nt: TGTGCCAGCAGTGAAGTATTAGCGGGGGGGAGATATGAGCAGTTCTTC; CDR3aa: CASSEVLAGGRYEQFF; d_gene: TRBD2; abundance: NA; j_gene: TRBJ2-1; len: 16; v_gene: TRBV6-1
CDR3nt: TGTGCCAGCAGTGCCCAGGCCAGGGTAGTAGATACGCAGTATTTT; CDR3aa: CASSAQARVVDTQYF; d_gene: NA; abundance: NA; j_gene: TRBJ2-3; len: 15; v_gene: TRBV6-5
CDR3nt: TGTGCCATCAGTGAGTTCAGGGGATCGGATTCACCCCTCCACTTT; CDR3aa: CAISEFRGSDSPLHF; d_gene: NA; abundance: few; j_gene: TRBJ1-6; len: 15; v_gene: TRBV10-3
CDR3nt: TGTGCCTGGAGTGTAGGTTGGCAGGGGATTGCCTACGAGCAGTACTTC; CDR3aa: CAWSVGWQGIAYEQYF; d_gene: NA; abundance: NA; j_gene: TRBJ2-7; len: 16; v_gene: TRBV30
CDR3nt: TGTGCCAGCAGTGAAACCAGGACAGGGGACTTTGGGGAAAAACTGTTTTTT; CDR3aa: CASSETRTGDFGEKLFF; d_gene: TRBD1; abundance: once; j_gene: TRBJ1-4; len: 17; v_gene: TRBV6-1
CDR3nt: TGTGCCTGGAGTGTAATGGCTGAGGATGGCTACACCTTC; CDR3aa: CAWSVMAEDGYTF; d_gene: NA; abundance: NA; j_gene: TRBJ1-2; len: 13; v_gene: TRBV30
CDR3nt: TGCGCCAGCAGCCTAGTCCGGGTCGTACTGAACACTGAAGCTTTCTTT; CDR3aa: CASSLVRVVLNTEAFF; d_gene: NA; abundance: once; j_gene: TRBJ1-1; len: 16; v_gene: TRBV4-1
CDR3nt: TGTGCCAGCAGCGATTCAGGGGGCACTGAAGCTTTCTTT; CDR3aa: CASSDSGGTEAFF; d_gene: TRBD1; abundance: NA; j_gene: TRBJ1-1; len: 13; v_gene: TRBV11-3
CDR3nt: TGTGCCAGCAGAAATACCAGGGACTCCGGTACAGAGACCCAGTACTTC; CDR3aa: CASRNTRDSGTETQYF; d_gene: NA; abundance: NA; j_gene: TRBJ2-5; len: 16; v_gene: TRBV7-9
CDR3nt: TGCGCCAGCAGCTTGGTGGCGGGGGGGCGAGATACGCAGTATTTT; CDR3aa: CASSLVAGGRDTQYF; d_gene: TRBD2; abundance: once; j_gene: TRBJ2-3; len: 15; v_gene: TRBV5-1
CDR3nt: TGTGCCAGCAGCTTAGACCCGGACTCCATCTACGAGCAGTACTTC; CDR3aa: CASSLDPDSIYEQYF; d_gene: NA; abundance: NA; j_gene: TRBJ2-7; len: 15; v_gene: TRBV7-6
CDR3nt: TGTGCCAGCAGCTTATCAGGAAGGGGGGGACTAAGTAATGAGCAGTTCTTC; CDR3aa: CASSLSGRGGLSNEQFF; d_gene: NA; abundance: NA; j_gene: TRBJ2-1; len: 17; v_gene: TRBV7-3
CDR3nt: TGTGCCAGCAGCCTGACAGGGGCCTATAGCAATCAGCCCCAGCATTTT; CDR3aa: CASSLTGAYSNQPQHF; d_gene: TRBD1; abundance: NA; j_gene: TRBJ1-5; len: 16; v_gene: TRBV7-2
CDR3nt: TGTGCCAGCAGCCTACAGGTTGGGACAGGGTCGAGACAGTTCTTC; CDR3aa: CASSLQVGTGSRQFF; d_gene: TRBD1; abundance: NA; j_gene: TRBJ2-1; len: 15; v_gene: TRBV2
CDR3nt: TGTGCCAGCAGCGAGGGACAGGCCTCCTACAATGAGCAGTTCTTC; CDR3aa: CASSEGQASYNEQFF; d_gene: TRBD1; abundance: NA; j_gene: TRBJ2-1; len: 15; v_gene: TRBV5-7
CDR3nt: TGTGCCAGTAGTATCGCTCACAGAGCCTACGAGCAGTACTTC; CDR3aa: CASSIAHRAYEQYF; d_gene: NA; abundance: NA; j_gene: TRBJ2-7; len: 14; v_gene: TRBV19
CDR3nt: TGCGCCAGCAGATTACAGACAGAGAACACTGAAGCTTTCTTT; CDR3aa: CASRLQTENTEAFF; d_gene: NA; abundance: NA; j_gene: TRBJ1-1; len: 14; v_gene: TRBV5-1
CDR3nt: TGCGCCAGCAGCTACCGGGACAGGGGGACCACCGGGGAGCTGTTTTTT; CDR3aa: CASSYRDRGTTGELFF; d_gene: TRBD1; abundance: NA; j_gene: TRBJ2-2; len: 16; v_gene: TRBV5-1
CDR3nt: TGTGCCAGCTCACCCCGCTATCTCCAAGAGACCCAGTACTTC; CDR3aa: CASSPRYLQETQYF; d_gene: NA; abundance: NA; j_gene: TRBJ2-5; len: 14; v_gene: TRBV18
CDR3nt: TGTGCCAGCAGCCGTATTTCCGGGAGCTCCTATGGCTACACCTTC; CDR3aa: CASSRISGSSYGYTF; d_gene: NA; abundance: NA; j_gene: TRBJ1-2; len: 15; v_gene: TRBV14
CDR3nt: TGTGCCAGCAGCGTTCAGCGGGGGGGCCAGGGGACCCAGTACTTC; CDR3aa: CASSVQRGGQGTQYF; d_gene: TRBD2; abundance: once; j_gene: TRBJ2-5; len: 15; v_gene: TRBV7-2
CDR3nt: TGTGCCAGCAGTTACGTAACGGAGGGGTCCCACGTATTT; CDR3aa: CASSYVTEGSHVF; d_gene: NA; abundance: NA; j_gene: TRBJ1-1; len: 13; v_gene: TRBV6-6